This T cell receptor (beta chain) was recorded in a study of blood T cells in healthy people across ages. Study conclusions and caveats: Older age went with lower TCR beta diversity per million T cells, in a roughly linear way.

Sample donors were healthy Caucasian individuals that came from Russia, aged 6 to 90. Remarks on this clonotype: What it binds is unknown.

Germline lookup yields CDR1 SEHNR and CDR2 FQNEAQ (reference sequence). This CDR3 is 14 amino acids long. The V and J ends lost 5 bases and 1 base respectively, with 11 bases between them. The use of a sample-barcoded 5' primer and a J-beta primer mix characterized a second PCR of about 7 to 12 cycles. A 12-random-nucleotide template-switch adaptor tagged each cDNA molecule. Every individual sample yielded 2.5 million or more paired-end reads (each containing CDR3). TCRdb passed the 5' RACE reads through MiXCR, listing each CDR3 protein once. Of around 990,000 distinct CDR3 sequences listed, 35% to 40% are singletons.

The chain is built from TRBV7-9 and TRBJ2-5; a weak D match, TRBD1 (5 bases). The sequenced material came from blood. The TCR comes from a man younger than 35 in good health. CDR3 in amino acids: CASSNDRTQETQYF. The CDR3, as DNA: TGTGCCAGCAGCAATGACAGAACCCAAGAGACCCAGTACTTC.